This paragraph reports one T cell receptor beta chain. The CDR3 length is 15 residues. Trimming removed 2 bases from V and 7 bases from J, with 15 bases in between. CDR1 and CDR2 (germline): DFQATT, SNEGSKA (reference sequence). The RNA, about 0.45 to 1 ug, was put through reverse transcription using random hexamers. TCRdb called the immunoSEQ multiplex PCR reads again in MiXCR, with one record for every CDR3 protein. The sample yields 150,000 to 200,000 distinct CDR3 sequences, 92% seen once. The data originate from a study of CD8 T cells in Susac syndrome. The sequence derives from a human donor in good health. This chain joins TRBV20-1 and TRBJ1-6; D is ambiguous. Material for sequencing was CD4+ T cells from PBMCs. Here the CDR3 reads CSARSDGGSNSPLHF. The CDR3 bases are TGCAGTGCTAGATCGGACGGAGGCTCGAATTCACCCCTCCACTTT.